These 30 T cell receptor beta chains were all obtained from the same sample, sequenced in a study of cytomegalovirus exposure and HLA in healthy donors. PCR amplification relied on 60 Vbeta primers (plus 13 Jbeta primers). Clones were read by immunoSEQ multiplex PCR, and TCRdb kept only the in-frame ones, dropping some. The sample holds 200,000 or so clones, about four fifths seen once. The sequenced sample was PBMCs. The receptors derive from a boy under 18 in good health and CMV-seronegative.

V is TRBV30 and J is TRBJ1-1; D is perhaps TRBD1 (5 bases). This CDR3 contains 13 residues. The V and J ends lost 3 bases and 0 bases respectively, with 8 bases between them. The germline V gene has CDR1 GTSNPN and CDR2 SVGIG (reference sequence). The DNA for the CDR3 is TGTGCCTGGAGGGAGACAGTGAACACTGAAGCTTTCTTT. Its translation is CAWRETVNTEAFF. Based on the CDR3 plus reference TRBV30 and TRBJ1-1, the full variable domain is SQTIHQWPATLVQPVGSPLSLECTVEGTSNPNLYWYRQAAGRGLQLLFYSVGIGQISSEVPQNLSASRPQDRQFILSSKKLLLSDSGFYLCAWRETVNTEAFFGQGTRLTVV.

The CDR3 DNA reads TGTGCCAGCAGCCTCGGACAGATACAAGAGACCCAGTACTTC. The encoded protein is CASSLGQIQETQYF. The rearrangement joins TRBV5-4 to TRBJ2-5; maybe TRBD1 (6 bases). The V gene lost 4 bases and the J gene lost 2 bases, with 12 bases spanning the gap. Germline V gives CDR1 SGHNT, CDR2 YYREEE (reference sequence). There are 14 residues in the CDR3.

The genes are TRBV11-2 and TRBJ2-7; perhaps TRBD2 as D (6 bases). In germline, CDR1 is SGHAT, CDR2 FQNNGV. Trimming took 7 bases from V and 0 from J, leaving 19 bases between them. This CDR3 is built from 16 residues. CDR3 amino acids: CASTESRLGGSYEQYF. DNA of the CDR3: TGTGCCAGCACCGAATCCCGACTCGGGGGCTCCTACGAGCAGTACTTC.

The rearrangement links TRBV7-9 to TRBJ2-1, with a possible D match to TRBD1 (5 bases). Germline V CDR1 and CDR2: SEHNR, FQNEAQ (reference sequence). The CDR3 totals 15 residues. V was cut by 3 bases and J by 8 bases, with 17 bases left in between. CDR3 amino acids: CASSFKPQGYDEQFF. The CDR3 DNA reads TGTGCCAGCAGCTTTAAACCCCAGGGTTACGATGAGCAGTTCTTC. The variable domain in full, with the rest retrieved from reference TRBV7-9 and TRBJ2-1, is DTGVSQNPRHKITKRGQNVTFRCDPISEHNRLYWYRQTLGQGPEFLTYFQNEAQLEKSRLLSDRFSAERPKGSFSTLEIQRTEQGDSAMYLCASSFKPQGYDEQFFGPGTRLTVL.

V gene TRBV30 combines with J gene TRBJ1-1, with unresolved D. The ends were cut back, 1 base at V and 9 bases at J, with 15 bases in the middle. Germline CDR1 reads GTSNPN; CDR2 reads SVGIG (reference sequence). This CDR3 is built from 13 residues. CDR3 in DNA: TGTGCCTGGAGTGCAATCGGGGTGACAAAAGCTTTCTTT. Translation gives CAWSAIGVTKAFF.

The chain carries TRBV9 and TRBJ2-7; TRBD2 might be the D (5 bases). The CDR3 loop spans 14 amino acids. The germline V gene has CDR1 SGDLS and CDR2 YYNGEE. The germline V and J ends were trimmed by 3 bases and 3 bases, with 13 bases remaining between them. The CDR3 spells CASSGRGIGYEQYF. CDR3 DNA sequence: TGTGCCAGCAGCGGCCGGGGTATAGGCTACGAGCAGTACTTC.

The J gene is TRBJ2-7, the V gene TRBV13; 7 nucleotides match TRBD2. After removal of 2 bases from V and 8 bases from J, the junction contained 9 bases not matched to a gene. The germline V gene has CDR1 PRHDT and CDR2 FYEKMQ (reference sequence). The CDR3 contains 14 residues. The chain's CDR3 is CASSLTASGVKQYF. CDR3 sequence (DNA): TGTGCCAGCAGCTTAACGGCCAGCGGGGTAAAGCAGTACTTC. The whole variable domain, filled in from reference TRBV13 and TRBJ2-7, reads AAGVIQSPRHLIKEKRETATLKCYPIPRHDTVYWYQQGPGQDPQFLISFYEKMQSDKGSIPDRFSAQQFSDYHSELNMSSLELGDSALYFCASSLTASGVKQYFGPGTRLTVT.

The chain joins TRBV7-9 to TRBJ2-7; 13 bases match TRBD2. V lost 6 bases, J lost 0 bases, and 2 bases stayed unmatched. The CDR3 runs 15 residues. Germline loops: CDR1 SEHNR, CDR2 FQNEAQ (reference sequence). The CDR3 spells CASSRTSGSSYEQYF. The DNA for the CDR3 is TGTGCCAGCAGTCGGACTAGCGGGAGCTCCTACGAGCAGTACTTC.

The genes are TRBV28 and TRBJ2-1, with TRBD2 identical over 8 bases. CDR1 and CDR2 from the germline V gene are MDHEN and SYDVKM. CDR3 length: 13 residues. Trimming removed 8 bases from V and 4 bases from J; junction bases left unmatched: 4. The CDR3 DNA is TGTGCCAGCGACGGGGGGGTATACAATGAGCAGTTCTTC. Protein sequence: CASDGGVYNEQFF.

The chain joins TRBV7-3 to TRBJ2-3; D perhaps matches TRBD1 (5 bases). CDR1 SGHTA and CDR2 FQGTGA come from the germline V gene. The CDR3 loop spans 16 amino acids. Trimming pared 1 base from V and 4 bases from J, leaving 15 bases between. CDR3 DNA sequence: TGTGCCAGCAGCTTAATCGTCGGGTTAGGGGCAGATACGCAGTATTTT. Its protein product is CASSLIVGLGADTQYF. Full variable domain (missing parts from reference TRBV7-3 and TRBJ2-3): GAGVSQTPSNKVTEKGKYVELRCDPISGHTALYWYRQSLGQGPEFLIYFQGTGAADDSGLPNDRFFAVRPEGSVSTLKIQRTERGDSAVYLCASSLIVGLGADTQYFGPGTRLTVL.

J is TRBJ2-1 and V is TRBV10-3; D not certain. Trimming cost V 6 bases and J 1 base, with 10 bases left between them. CDR1 is ENHRY, CDR2 SYGVKD, per germline. The length of the CDR3 is 14 residues. CDR3 nucleotide sequence: TGTGCCATCAGAACTGGAGTTTCCTACAATGAGCAGTTCTTC. It encodes CAIRTGVSYNEQFF.

This clone showed up just a few times. CDR3 residues: CASRGQGNSPLHF. As DNA, the CDR3 is TGTGCCAGCAGGGGACAGGGGAATTCACCCCTCCACTTT. The V call is TRBV6-6, the J call TRBJ1-6, with 10 bases fitting TRBD1. This CDR3 region has 13 residues. Germline CDR1 is MNHNY and CDR2 is SVGAGI (reference sequence). V gave up 6 bases and J gave up 7 bases; unmatched junction bases: 0.

The chain combines TRBV29-1 with TRBJ2-1; 8 nucleotides match TRBD2. The germline gives CDR1 SQVTM, CDR2 ANQGSEA. The CDR3 length is 14 residues. J was trimmed by 7 bases and V by 3 bases; bases with no gene match: 8. CDR3: CSVEGLVGRNEQFF. As DNA, the CDR3 is TGCAGCGTTGAGGGACTAGTAGGGAGGAATGAGCAGTTCTTC.

The gene calls are TRBV6-6 and TRBJ2-7, with D possibly matching TRBD2 (6 bases). V dropped 4 bases and J dropped 0 bases, with 10 bases sitting between them. The CDR3 is made up of 14 amino acids. Germline values: CDR1 MNHNY, CDR2 SVGAGI (reference sequence). CDR3 nucleotide sequence: TGTGCCAGCAGTTTAGCGGAGAGCTCCTACGAGCAGTACTTC. Residues: CASSLAESSYEQYF.

This CDR3 is CASSPPSSYNEQFF. The CDR3 DNA reads as TGTGCCAGCAGCCCCCCGAGCTCCTACAATGAGCAGTTCTTC. The chain couples TRBV7-9 to TRBJ2-1; D not resolved. The germline CDR1 and CDR2 sequences are SEHNR and FQNEAQ (reference sequence). V was cut by 5 bases and J by 0 bases, with 8 bases left in between. The CDR3 runs 14 residues.

The chain employs TRBV5-5 and TRBJ2-6; possibly TRBD1 for D (5 bases). The germline V gene encodes CDR1 SGHKS and CDR2 YYEKEE (reference sequence). The CDR3 runs 15 residues. Trimming left V 1 base short and J 8 bases short, with 13 bases between. The CDR3 nucleotides are TGTGCCAGCAGCTTGTATCAGGGCCGGACCAACGTCCTGACTTTC. It codes for CASSLYQGRTNVLTF.

V and J are TRBV4-3 and TRBJ1-1; D ambiguous. V was trimmed by 2 bases and J by 0 bases, leaving 4 bases between them. Germline V CDR1 and CDR2: LGHNA, YSLEER. The CDR3 contains 13 residues. CDR3 coding DNA: TGCGCCAGCAGCCAATACTTGAACACTGAAGCTTTCTTT. Translation gives CASSQYLNTEAFF.

This chain connects TRBV2 to TRBJ1-1; 8 bases align to TRBD1. The J segment lost 5 bases and the V segment lost 6 bases, leaving 8 bases of the junction unmatched. Germline V gene lookup returns CDR1 SNHLY and CDR2 FYNNEI. This CDR3 is built from 14 residues. The CDR3 protein is CASRGYRGATEAFF. The CDR3 nucleotides read TGTGCCAGCAGGGGGTACAGGGGGGCGACTGAAGCTTTCTTT.

The chain is built from TRBV27 and TRBJ2-7, with 8 bases fitting TRBD2. V shed 4 bases, J shed 1 base, and the junction held 3 bases outside the gene matches. Germline CDR1 and CDR2: MNHEY and SMNVEV (reference sequence). This CDR3 has 14 residues. CDR3 sequence reads: CASSSREGSYEQYF. Here the CDR3 DNA reads TGTGCCAGCAGTTCACGGGAGGGATCCTACGAGCAGTACTTC.

This clone was found a few times. The gene calls are TRBV10-3 and TRBJ1-2, with unresolved D. CDR1 ENHRY and CDR2 SYGVKD come from the germline V gene. The CDR3 is 12 residues long. Trimming took off 8 bases at V and 0 bases at J, with 7 bases between the two ends. For the CDR3, the DNA is TGTGCCATCGCCCCAGCTAACTATGGCTACACCTTC. Translated: CAIAPANYGYTF.

This clone was detected only once. At the DNA level, this CDR3 is encoded by other sequences in the same sample as well. V is TRBV10-2 and J is TRBJ1-1; D perhaps matches TRBD1 (5 bases). V lost 4 bases and J 4 bases, leaving 7 bases between the germline ends. Germline V gene data show CDR1 as WSHSY and CDR2 as SAAADI. The CDR3 covers 12 residues. CDR3 protein: CASSVGGTEAFF. In DNA, the CDR3 is TGCGCCAGCAGTGTCGGGGGCACTGAAGCTTTCTTT.

The CDR3 DNA is TGTGCCAGCAGTCCAGGACAGGGGGAGGTGGTCTATGGCTACACCTTC. Translated: CASSPGQGEVVYGYTF. The chain joins TRBV27 to TRBJ1-2, with 10 bases fitting TRBD1. Germline CDR1 is MNHEY and CDR2 is SMNVEV (reference sequence). This CDR3 spans 16 amino acids. Germline trimming cut 5 bases from V and 4 bases from J; bases unmatched to any gene: 10.

J is TRBJ1-1 and V is TRBV6-4; D might be TRBD1 (6 bases). In germline, CDR1 is MRHNA, CDR2 SNTAGT. This CDR3 is built from 14 residues. Trimming cost V 5 bases and J 2 bases, with 12 bases left between them. This CDR3 is CASSSTGSNTEAFF. The CDR3 region has the DNA TGTGCCAGCAGTTCTACAGGGAGTAACACTGAAGCTTTCTTT.

This clone is a singleton in its sample. The V gene is TRBV9, the J gene TRBJ2-3; D remains unclear. Germline loops: CDR1 SGDLS, CDR2 YYNGEE. V lost 0 bases to trimming and J lost 4 bases, with 3 bases between them. The CDR3 loop spans 12 amino acids. The CDR3 DNA reads as TGTGCCAGCAGCGTAGACTCAGATACGCAGTATTTT. This encodes CASSVDSDTQYF.

This clone was observed a few times. The rearrangement links TRBV15 to TRBJ2-1, with TRBD1 matching over 8 bases. Germline V lookup: CDR1 LNHNV, CDR2 YYDKDF (reference sequence). With 3 bases clipped from V and 1 base from J, the junction kept 5 bases outside the gene matches. The CDR3 is made up of 16 amino acids. The CDR3 sequence: CATSSLQGDSYNEQFF. CDR3 bases: TGTGCCACCAGCAGCCTACAGGGGGATTCCTACAATGAGCAGTTCTTC.

The gene calls are TRBV14 and TRBJ2-1, with 9 bases aligning to TRBD2. V lost 0 bases, J lost 4 bases, and 7 bases stayed unmatched. Germline V CDR1 and CDR2: SGHDN, FVKESK. The CDR3 totals 17 residues. Here the CDR3 DNA reads TGTGCCAGCAGCCAAGATAAGGGACTAGCACCGTACAATGAGCAGTTCTTC. This encodes CASSQDKGLAPYNEQFF.

The chain employs TRBV27 and TRBJ2-7; D unclear. CDR1 MNHEY and CDR2 SMNVEV come from the germline V gene (reference sequence). The CDR3 covers 14 residues. V lost 3 bases and J 2 bases, leaving 11 bases between the germline ends. The DNA for the CDR3 is TGTGCCAGCAGTTTCGGCAGGAAAGCCTACGAGCAGTACTTC. Its protein product is CASSFGRKAYEQYF.

The chain couples TRBV11-1 to TRBJ2-4; 9 nucleotides match TRBD2. J lost 6 bases, V lost 2 bases, and 8 bases had no gene match. The length of the CDR3 is 16 residues. Germline V gene lookup returns CDR1 SGHAT and CDR2 FQDESV (reference sequence). The CDR3 nucleotides read TGTGCCAGCAGCTTAAGTGCGGGGGGGCTCGGAAACATTCAGTACTTC. Protein: CASSLSAGGLGNIQYF.

This clone was picked up one time. The rearrangement uses TRBV6-5 and TRBJ2-2; TRBD1 might be the D (6 bases). This CDR3 is built from 15 residues. The V and J ends lost 2 bases and 2 bases respectively, with 9 bases between them. The germline gives CDR1 MNHEY, CDR2 SVGAGI. The DNA for the CDR3 is TGTGCCAGCAGTTACCGGACAGATAACACCGGGGAGCTGTTTTTT. This gives the protein CASSYRTDNTGELFF.

V usage is TRBV19 and J usage is TRBJ2-1, with 7 bases fitting TRBD2. Germline V CDR1 and CDR2: LNHDA, SQIVND (reference sequence). The ends lost 2 bases at V and 5 bases at J; junction bases unmatched: 0. This CDR3 comprises 13 residues. This CDR3 reads CASSIRGDNEQFF. The CDR3 DNA follows: TGTGCCAGTAGTATACGGGGGGACAATGAGCAGTTCTTC.